This TCR beta chain was captured in a study of post-analysis software for immune sequencing data. Study context: Recorded subtypes: relapsing-remitting, secondary progressive, progressive-relapsing; some patients unannotated. Study results and limitations: Patients had higher frequencies than controls of five TRBV segments, including TRBV5-6, TRBV5-1 and TRBV20-1. Significantly decreased normalized Chao1 diversity was recorded for multiple sclerosis patients relative to controls.

Carried by the TCR beta cDNA libraries were unique molecular identifiers. TCRdb passed the PCR reads through MiXCR, listing each CDR3 protein once. The sample shows about 430,000 distinct CDR3 sequences, roughly 40% of them seen only once. With respect to this clonotype: The antigen remains unidentified.

The CDR3 is made up of 15 amino acids. The chain uses TRBV12-3 or TRBV12-4 and TRBJ2-4, with a weak D call TRBD1 (6 bases). TRBJ2-5 matches the DNA end more closely, so the J call is doubtful. The source of this sequence is a girl aged 2-15 years with multiple sclerosis. Sequencing was carried out using blood. CDR3 in amino acids: CASSIGQGRKETQYF. In DNA form, the CDR3 reads TGTGCCAGCAGCATAGGTCAGGGGCGGAAAGAGACCCAGTACTTC.